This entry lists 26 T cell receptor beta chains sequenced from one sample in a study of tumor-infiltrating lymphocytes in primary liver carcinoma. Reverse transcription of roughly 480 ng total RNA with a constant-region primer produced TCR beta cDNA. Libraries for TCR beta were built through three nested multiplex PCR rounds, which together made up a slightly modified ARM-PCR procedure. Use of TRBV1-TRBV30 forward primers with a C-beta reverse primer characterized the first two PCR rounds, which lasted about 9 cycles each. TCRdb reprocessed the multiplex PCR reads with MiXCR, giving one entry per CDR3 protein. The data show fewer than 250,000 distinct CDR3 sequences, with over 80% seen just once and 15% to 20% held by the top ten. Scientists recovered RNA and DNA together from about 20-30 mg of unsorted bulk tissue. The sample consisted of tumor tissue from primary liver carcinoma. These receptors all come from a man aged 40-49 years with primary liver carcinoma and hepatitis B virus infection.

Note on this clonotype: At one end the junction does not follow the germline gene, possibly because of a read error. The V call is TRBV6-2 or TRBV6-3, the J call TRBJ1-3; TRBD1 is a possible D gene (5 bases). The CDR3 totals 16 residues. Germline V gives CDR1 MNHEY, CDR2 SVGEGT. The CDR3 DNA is TGTGCCAGCATGACGGCAGGGACTTACTCTGGATACACCGTATATTTT. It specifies CASMTAGTYSGYTVYF.

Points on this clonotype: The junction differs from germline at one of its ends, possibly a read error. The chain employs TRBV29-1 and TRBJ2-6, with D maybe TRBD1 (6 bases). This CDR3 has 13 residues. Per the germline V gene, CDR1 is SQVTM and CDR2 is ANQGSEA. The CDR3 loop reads CSVTGLGANVLTF. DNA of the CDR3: TGTAGCGTAACAGGGCTTGGGGCCAACGTCCTGACTTTC.

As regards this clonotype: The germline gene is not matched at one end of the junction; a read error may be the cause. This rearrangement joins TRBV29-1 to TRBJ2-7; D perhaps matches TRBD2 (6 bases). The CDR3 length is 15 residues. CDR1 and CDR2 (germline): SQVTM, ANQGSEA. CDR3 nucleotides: TGTAGCATTGAAGACCCAGGAGGGAGCTCCTACGAGCAGTACTTC. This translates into CSIEDPGGSSYEQYF.

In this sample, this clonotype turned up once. The CDR3 DNA reads TGTGCCAGCAGCCCTGGTGCGGGAGTGCTCACCGGGGAGCTGTTTTTT. As protein: CASSPGAGVLTGELFF. The V gene is TRBV5-4, the J gene TRBJ2-2, with 7 positions matching TRBD2. The CDR3 runs 16 residues. Germline-derived CDR1 and CDR2 are SGHNT and YYREEE (reference sequence). Losses at the gene ends were 4 bases for V and 4 bases for J; bases not matched to a gene: 10.

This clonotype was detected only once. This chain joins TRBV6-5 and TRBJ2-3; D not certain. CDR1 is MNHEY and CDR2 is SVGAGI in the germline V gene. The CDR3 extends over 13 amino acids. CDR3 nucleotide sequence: TGTGTTAGCAGTCCCCAGGGCACAGATACGCAGTATTTT. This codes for CVSSPQGTDTQYF.

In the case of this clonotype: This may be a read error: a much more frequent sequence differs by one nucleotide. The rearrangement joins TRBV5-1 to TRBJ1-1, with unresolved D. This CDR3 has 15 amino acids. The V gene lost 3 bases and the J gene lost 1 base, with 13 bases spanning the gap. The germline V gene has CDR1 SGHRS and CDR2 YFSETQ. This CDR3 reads CASSSGRARNTEAFF. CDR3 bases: TGCGCCAGCAGCTCGGGCCGGGCTAGGAACACTGAAGCTTTCTTT.

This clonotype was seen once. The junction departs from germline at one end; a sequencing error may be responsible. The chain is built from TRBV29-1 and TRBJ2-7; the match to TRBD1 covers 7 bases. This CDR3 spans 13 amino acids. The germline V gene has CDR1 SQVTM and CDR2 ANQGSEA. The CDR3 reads CSVSWTGHYEQYF. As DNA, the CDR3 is TGCAGCGTTTCGTGGACAGGACACTACGAGCAATACTTC.

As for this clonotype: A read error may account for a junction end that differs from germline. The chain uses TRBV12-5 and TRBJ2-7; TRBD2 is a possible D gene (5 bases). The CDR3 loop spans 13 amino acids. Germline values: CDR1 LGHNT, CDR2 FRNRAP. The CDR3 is CASEGAGSYEEYF. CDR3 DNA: TGTGCCAGTGAGGGAGCCGGTTCCTACGAGGAGTACTTC.

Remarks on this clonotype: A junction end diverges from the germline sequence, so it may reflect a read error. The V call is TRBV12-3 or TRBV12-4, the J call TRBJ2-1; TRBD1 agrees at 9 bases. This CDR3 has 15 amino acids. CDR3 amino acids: CACSLGQGDVNELFF. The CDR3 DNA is TGTGCCTGCAGTTTGGGACAGGGAGATGTCAATGAGCTGTTCTTC.

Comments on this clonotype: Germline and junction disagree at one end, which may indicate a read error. In DNA, the CDR3 is TGCGCTAGCAGCTCAGGGAACTATGGCTACATCTTC. Translated: CASSSGNYGYIF. The V gene is TRBV5-1, the J gene TRBJ1-2, with D tentatively TRBD1 (5 bases). The CDR3 is made up of 12 amino acids. Germline CDR1 SGHRS, CDR2 YFSETQ.

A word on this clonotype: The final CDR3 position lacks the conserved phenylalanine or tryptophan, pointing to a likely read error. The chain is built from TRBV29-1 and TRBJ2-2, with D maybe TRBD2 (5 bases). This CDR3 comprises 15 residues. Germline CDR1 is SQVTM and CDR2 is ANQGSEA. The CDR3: CSVGISAAYTRELFI. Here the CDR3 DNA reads TGCAGCGTTGGGATTAGCGCGGCGTACACCCGGGAGCTGTTTATT.

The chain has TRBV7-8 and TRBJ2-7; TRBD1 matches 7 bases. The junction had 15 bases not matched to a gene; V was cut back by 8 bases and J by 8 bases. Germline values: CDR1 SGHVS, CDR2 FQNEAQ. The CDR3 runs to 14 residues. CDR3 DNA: TGTGCCAGCCGAACAGGGGCTATAGGGGTCAAGCAGTACTTC. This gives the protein CASRTGAIGVKQYF.

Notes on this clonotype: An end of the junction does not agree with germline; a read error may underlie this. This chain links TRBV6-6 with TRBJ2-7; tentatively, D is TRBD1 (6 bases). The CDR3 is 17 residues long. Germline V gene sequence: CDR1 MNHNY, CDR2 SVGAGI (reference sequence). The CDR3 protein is CATSSSSNQGPRDEQYF. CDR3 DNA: TGTGCCACCAGTTCCTCGTCGAATCAGGGGCCTAGGGACGAGCAGTACTTC.

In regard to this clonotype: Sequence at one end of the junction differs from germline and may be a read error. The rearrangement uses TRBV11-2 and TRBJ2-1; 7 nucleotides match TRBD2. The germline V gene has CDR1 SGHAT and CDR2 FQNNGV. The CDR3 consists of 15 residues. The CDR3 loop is CASCFSGPFDNVQFF. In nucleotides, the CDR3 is TGTGCCAGCTGCTTTAGCGGGCCATTCGACAATGTGCAGTTCTTC.

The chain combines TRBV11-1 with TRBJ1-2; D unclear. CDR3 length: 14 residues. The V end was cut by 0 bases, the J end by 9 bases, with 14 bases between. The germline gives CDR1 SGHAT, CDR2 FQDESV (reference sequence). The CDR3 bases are TGTGCCAGCAGCTTAGCGCGCCGAGGCGGATGCTACACCTTC. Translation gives CASSLARRGGCYTF.

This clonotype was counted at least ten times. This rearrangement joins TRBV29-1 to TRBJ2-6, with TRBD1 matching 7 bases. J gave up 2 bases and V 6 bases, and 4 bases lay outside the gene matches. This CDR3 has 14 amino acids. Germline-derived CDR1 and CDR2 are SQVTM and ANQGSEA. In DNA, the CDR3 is TGCAGCGTCGTCACAGGGGCTGGGGCCAACGTCCTGACTTTC. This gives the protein CSVVTGAGANVLTF.

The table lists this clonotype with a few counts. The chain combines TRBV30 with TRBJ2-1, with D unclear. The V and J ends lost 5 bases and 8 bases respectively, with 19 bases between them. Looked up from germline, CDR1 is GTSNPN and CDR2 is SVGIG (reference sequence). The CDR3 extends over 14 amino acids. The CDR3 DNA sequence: TGTGCCTGGGTAAGGTTGGATATCTCCTATGAGCAGTTCTTC. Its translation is CAWVRLDISYEQFF.

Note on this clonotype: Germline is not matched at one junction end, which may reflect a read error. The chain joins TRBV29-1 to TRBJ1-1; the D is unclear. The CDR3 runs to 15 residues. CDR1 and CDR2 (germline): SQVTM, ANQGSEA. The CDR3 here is CSVEAGWGMKSEAFF. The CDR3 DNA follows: TGTAGCGTTGAAGCGGGGTGGGGAATGAAGAGTGAAGCTTTCTTT.

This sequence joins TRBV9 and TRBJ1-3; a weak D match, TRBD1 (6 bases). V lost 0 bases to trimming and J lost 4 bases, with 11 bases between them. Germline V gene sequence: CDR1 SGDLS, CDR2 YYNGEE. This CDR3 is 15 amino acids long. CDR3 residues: CASSVEGGEGNTIYF. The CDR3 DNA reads TGTGCCAGCAGCGTAGAGGGGGGGGAAGGAAACACCATATATTTT.

The CDR3 here is CARSLILTVTSTYEQYF. The CDR3 DNA sequence: TGTGCCAGAAGTTTGATTCTCACCGTGACTAGCACGTACGAGCAGTACTTC. The V and J genes are TRBV5-3 and TRBJ2-7; 7 bases fit TRBD2. TRBV5-3 is an ORF for which the function is uncertain. Trimming cost V 5 bases and J 4 bases; bases outside gene matches: 18. The CDR3 is 17 residues long.

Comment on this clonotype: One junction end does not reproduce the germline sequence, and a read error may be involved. CDR3 protein: CNAQNQKNTEAFF. The CDR3 nucleotides read TGCAACGCTCAGAACCAGAAGAACACCGAAGCTTTCTTT. The chain recombines TRBV29-1 with TRBJ1-1; D unresolved. The CDR3 spans 13 residues. Germline lookup yields CDR1 SQVTM and CDR2 ANQGSEA. Using reference TRBV29-1 and TRBJ1-1 for the parts outside the CDR3, the full variable domain is SAVISQKPSRDICQRGTSLTIQCQVDSQVTMMFWYRQQPGQSLTLIATANQGSEATYESGFVIDKFPISRPNLTFSTLTVSNMSPEDSSIYLCNAQNQKNTEAFFGQGTRLTVV.

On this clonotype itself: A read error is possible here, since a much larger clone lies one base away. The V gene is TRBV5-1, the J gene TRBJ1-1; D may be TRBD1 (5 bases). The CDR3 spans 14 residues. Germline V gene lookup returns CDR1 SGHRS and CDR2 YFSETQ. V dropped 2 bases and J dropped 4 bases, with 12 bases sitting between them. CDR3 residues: CASSFVGGTTEAFF. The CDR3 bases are TGCGCCAGCAGCTTCGTGGGCGGGACCACTGAAGCTTTCTTT.

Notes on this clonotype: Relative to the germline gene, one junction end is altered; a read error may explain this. The CDR3 loop is CDSGLPNNRDKDTEASF. The CDR3 bases are TGTGATAGTGGTTTGCCTAATAACCGGGACAAAGACACTGAAGCTTCCTTT. This chain links TRBV12-5 with TRBJ1-1; tentatively, D is TRBD1 (6 bases). From germline, CDR1 is LGHNT and CDR2 FRNRAP. This CDR3 has 17 residues.

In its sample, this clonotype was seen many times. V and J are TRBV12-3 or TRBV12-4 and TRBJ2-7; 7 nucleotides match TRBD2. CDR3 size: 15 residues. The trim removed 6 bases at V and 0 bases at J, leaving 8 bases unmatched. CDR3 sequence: CASRPQLAVSYEQYF. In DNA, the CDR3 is TGTGCCAGCAGACCCCAGCTAGCGGTCTCCTACGAGCAGTACTTC.

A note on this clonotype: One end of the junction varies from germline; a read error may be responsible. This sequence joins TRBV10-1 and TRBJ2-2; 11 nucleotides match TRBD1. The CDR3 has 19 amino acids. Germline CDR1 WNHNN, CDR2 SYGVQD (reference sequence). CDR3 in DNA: TGCGCCAGCGGTGAACTATCGGGGACAGGGGGAACTAACACCGGGGAGCTGTTTTTT. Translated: CASGELSGTGGTNTGELFF.

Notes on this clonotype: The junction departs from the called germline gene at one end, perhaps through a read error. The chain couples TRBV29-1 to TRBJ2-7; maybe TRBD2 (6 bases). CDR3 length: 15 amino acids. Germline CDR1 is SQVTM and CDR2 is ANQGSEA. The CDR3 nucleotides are TGCAGCCTTGCGAGTGGACGGGGGATGCCCTATGAGCAGTACTTC. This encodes CSLASGRGMPYEQYF.